This paragraph covers one T cell receptor (beta chain) sequence. Its antigen remains unidentified. V was shortened by 5 bases and J by 4 bases, with 20 bases between the two germline ends. Germline CDR1 and CDR2: SGHVS and FQNEAQ. The CDR3 covers 16 residues. Through a sample-barcoded 5' primer and a J-beta primer mix, a second PCR was run for about 7 to 12 cycles. TCRdb called the 5' RACE reads again in MiXCR, with one record for every CDR3 protein. The table includes approximately 1.5 million distinct CDR3 sequences, 34% detected once. This sample is part of a study of blood T cells in healthy people across ages. Overall study results and limits: A greater number of naive CD4+ cells and higher diversity distinguished long-lived donors from aged donors.

This clonotype was sampled from a woman in her 30s in good health. The chain uses TRBV7-8 and TRBJ1-1; weak D call: TRBD1 (5 bases). The sample consisted of blood. The CDR3 nucleotides read TGTGCCAGCAGCACACGACGGGGGGAGGGGACCACTGAAGCTTTCTTT. Amino acids: CASSTRRGEGTTEAFF.